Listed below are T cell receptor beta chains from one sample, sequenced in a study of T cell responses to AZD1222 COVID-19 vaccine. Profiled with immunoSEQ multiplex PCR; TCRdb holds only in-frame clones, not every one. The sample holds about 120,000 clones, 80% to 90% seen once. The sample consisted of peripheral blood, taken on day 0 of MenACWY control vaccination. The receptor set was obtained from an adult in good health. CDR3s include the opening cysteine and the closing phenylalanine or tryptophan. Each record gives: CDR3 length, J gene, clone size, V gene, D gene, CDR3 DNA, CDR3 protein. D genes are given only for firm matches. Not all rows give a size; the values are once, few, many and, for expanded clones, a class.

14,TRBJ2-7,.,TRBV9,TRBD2,TGTGCCAGCAGCGGTAGCGGGGGAATAAGTGAGCAGTACTTC,CASSGSGGISEQYF
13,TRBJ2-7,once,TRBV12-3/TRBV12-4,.,TGTGCCAGCAGTTCCGGGCCGGCCTACGAGCAGTACTTC,CASSSGPAYEQYF
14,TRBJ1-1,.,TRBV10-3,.,TGTGCCATCAGTGAGCGGGACGCGGGCACTGAAGCTTTCTTT,CAISERDAGTEAFF
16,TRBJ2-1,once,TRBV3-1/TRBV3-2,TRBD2,TGTGCCAGCAGCCCCTCATATGCGGGGGGTAGTAATGAGCAGTTCTTC,CASSPSYAGGSNEQFF
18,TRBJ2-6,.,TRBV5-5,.,TGTGCCAGCAGCTTGGCGTATGGTTGGGGGGCTGGGGCCAACGTCCTGACTTTC,CASSLAYGWGAGANVLTF
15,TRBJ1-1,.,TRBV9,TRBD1,TGTGCCAGCAGCGGTCTCGGGACAGAGAACACTGAAGCTTTCTTT,CASSGLGTENTEAFF
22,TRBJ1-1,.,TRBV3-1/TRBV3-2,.,TGTGCCAGCAGCCAAGATGCGTTCGAGGGTAGGGGCCCCGCACGCATGAACACTGAAGCTTTCTTT,CASSQDAFEGRGPARMNTEAFF
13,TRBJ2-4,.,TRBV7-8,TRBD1,TGTGCCAGCAGCAAACGACAGGGGAACATTCAGTACTTC,CASSKRQGNIQYF
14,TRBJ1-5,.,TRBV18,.,TGTGCCAGCTCACCTTGGGGTGGCAATCAGCCCCAGCATTTT,CASSPWGGNQPQHF
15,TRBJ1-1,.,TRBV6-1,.,TGTGCCAGCAGTGAATTCGGGCAGGGGAGTTCTGAAGCTTTCTTT,CASSEFGQGSSEAFF
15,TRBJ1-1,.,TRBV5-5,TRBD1,TGTGCCAGCAGCTTTACAGGGGGCGCGGACACTGAAGCTTTCTTT,CASSFTGGADTEAFF
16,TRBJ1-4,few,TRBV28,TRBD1,TGTGCCAGCAGTTTAAACAGGGGGCCTATTAATGAAAAACTGTTTTTT,CASSLNRGPINEKLFF
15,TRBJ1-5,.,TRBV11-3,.,TGTGCCAGCAGCTTAGGTGGGCTGAGCAATCAGCCCCAGCATTTT,CASSLGGLSNQPQHF
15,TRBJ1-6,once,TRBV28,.,TGTGCCAGCACCCCGTTAGTGGGCAGGCGGTCACCCCTCCACTTT,CASTPLVGRRSPLHF
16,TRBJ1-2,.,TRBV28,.,TGTGCCAGCAGTTCTTCACGAAACAGGAATGAGGATGTGTACACCTTC,CASSSSRNRNEDVYTF
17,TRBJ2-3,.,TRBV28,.,TGTGCCAGCAACCCGGTTGGGCGGGACCACAGCACAGATACGCAGTATTTT,CASNPVGRDHSTDTQYF
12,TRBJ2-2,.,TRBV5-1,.,TGCGCCAGCAGCTTGGGGGCCGGGGAGCTGTTTTTT,CASSLGAGELFF
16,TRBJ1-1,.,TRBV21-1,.,TGTGCCAGCACAAAGTCAAGGTTACGAGGAGTAGCTGAAGCTTTCTTT,CASTKSRLRGVAEAFF
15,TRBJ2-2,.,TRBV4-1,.,TGCGCCAGCAGCCACTCGGACACCAACACCGGGGAGCTGTTTTTT,CASSHSDTNTGELFF
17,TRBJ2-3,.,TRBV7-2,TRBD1,TGTGCCAGCAGCTTTCATAGACAGGGCTTAAGCACAGATACGCAGTATTTT,CASSFHRQGLSTDTQYF
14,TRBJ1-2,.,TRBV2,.,TGTGCCAGCAGTTCGCCCGGGACTTTCTATGGCTACACCTTC,CASSSPGTFYGYTF
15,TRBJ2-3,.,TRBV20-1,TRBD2,TGCAGTGCTAGTTTGGCGGGGGGCCGTGGAGATACGCAGTATTTT,CSASLAGGRGDTQYF
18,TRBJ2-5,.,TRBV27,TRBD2,TGTGCCAGCAGCCCGCCCGGGACTAGCGTTCCCTTGATGGAGACCCAGTACTTC,CASSPPGTSVPLMETQYF